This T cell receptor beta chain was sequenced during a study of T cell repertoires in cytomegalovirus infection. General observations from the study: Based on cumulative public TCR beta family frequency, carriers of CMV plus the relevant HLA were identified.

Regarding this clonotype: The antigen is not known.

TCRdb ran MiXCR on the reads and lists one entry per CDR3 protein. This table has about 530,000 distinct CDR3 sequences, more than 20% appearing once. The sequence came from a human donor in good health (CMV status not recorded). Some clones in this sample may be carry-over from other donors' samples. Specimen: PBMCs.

In DNA, the CDR3 is TGTGCCAGTAGTTCGGTGACAGGCTTCGAGACCCAGTACTTC. Translation gives CASSSVTGFETQYF. V usage is TRBV19 and J usage is TRBJ2-5; a weak D match, TRBD1 (6 bases). Germline V gene data show CDR1 as LNHDA and CDR2 as SQIVND (reference sequence). The CDR3 length is 14 residues. Trimming cost V 5 bases and J 5 bases, with 15 bases left between them.